A selection of T cell receptor beta chains follows, all from one sample in a study of CD8+ T cells in alopecia areata. Libraries were prepared by immunoSEQ multiplex PCR; TCRdb keeps only in-frame clonotypes and omits some of them. The repertoire holds some 150,000 clones, with 58% as singletons. The source was CD4+ T cells sorted from blood, collected between weeks 55 and 65, from a patient treated with tofacitinib. These receptors were collected from a human donor with alopecia areata. The CDR3 runs from the conserved cysteine through the conserved F or W. Each record gives: J gene, D gene, V gene, clone size, CDR3 DNA, CDR3 protein. A D gene is named only where the DNA matches it firmly. The listing skips clone size in some rows; elsewhere it reads once, few, many or a size class.

J: TRBJ2-2; D: NA; V: TRBV5-1; size: few; DNA: TGCGCCAGCAGCTTGGCCGGGGAGCTGTTTTTT; CDR3: CASSLAGELFF
J: TRBJ1-4; D: NA; V: TRBV27; size: NA; DNA: TGTGCCAGCAGTTTACAGGGGCGCAGACAAACAACTAATGAAAAACTGTTTTTT; CDR3: CASSLQGRRQTTNEKLFF
J: TRBJ2-7; D: TRBD2; V: TRBV29-1; size: NA; DNA: TGCAGCGTCGAACTAGCGCATAACTCCTACGAGCAGTACTTC; CDR3: CSVELAHNSYEQYF
J: TRBJ2-4; D: NA; V: TRBV30; size: NA; DNA: TGTGCCTGGAGTGTGCTACAGGGAACCAAAAACATTCAGTACTTC; CDR3: CAWSVLQGTKNIQYF
J: TRBJ1-2; D: NA; V: TRBV5-1; size: once; DNA: TGCGCCAGCAGCTTGGCTCTTCGGGAGTATGGCTACACCTTC; CDR3: CASSLALREYGYTF
J: TRBJ1-2; D: NA; V: TRBV29-1; size: few; DNA: TGCAGCGTGGCCCCCCGGGGATTTGTGGGGGCCGTAGAGTATGGCTACACCTTC; CDR3: CSVAPRGFVGAVEYGYTF
J: TRBJ1-6; D: TRBD1; V: TRBV5-6; size: NA; DNA: TGTGCCAGCAGCCCCGGGACAGGGGGCGTCTATAATTCACCCCTCCACTTT; CDR3: CASSPGTGGVYNSPLHF
J: TRBJ2-7; D: TRBD1; V: TRBV29-1; size: NA; DNA: TGCAGCGCGAACAGGGGGCCATCCTACGAGCAGTACTTC; CDR3: CSANRGPSYEQYF
J: TRBJ2-5; D: NA; V: TRBV7-9; size: few; DNA: TGTGCCAGCAGTTCGCCCCTCCCTCCTGTGGGGACCCAGTACTTC; CDR3: CASSSPLPPVGTQYF
J: TRBJ1-2; D: NA; V: TRBV19; size: NA; DNA: TGTGCCAGTAGTTCCGGAAACTATGGCTACACCTTC; CDR3: CASSSGNYGYTF
J: TRBJ2-3; D: NA; V: TRBV4-2; size: NA; DNA: TGTGCCAGCAGCCCTGTGGTGGGGGGTGAAGGTACGCAGTATTTT; CDR3: CASSPVVGGEGTQYF
J: TRBJ2-3; D: NA; V: TRBV19; size: NA; DNA: TGTGCCAGTAGTATAGACGGGCGTGTCAGGTTCACAGATACGCAGTATTTT; CDR3: CASSIDGRVRFTDTQYF
J: TRBJ1-1; D: NA; V: TRBV29-1; size: NA; DNA: TGCAGCGTTGTTCCCCTTCGGAACACTGAAGCTTTCTTT; CDR3: CSVVPLRNTEAFF
J: TRBJ1-2; D: NA; V: TRBV21-1; size: NA; DNA: TGTGCCAGCAGCAAAGTATCGGTGGCAGGCTATGGCTACACCTTC; CDR3: CASSKVSVAGYGYTF
J: TRBJ1-2; D: TRBD1; V: TRBV5-6; size: once; DNA: TGTGCCAGCAGCGCACAACAGGGGAACTATGGCTACACCTTC; CDR3: CASSAQQGNYGYTF
J: TRBJ2-3; D: TRBD2; V: TRBV7-8; size: NA; DNA: TGTGCCAGCAGCTTAAGTCGGAGCGGGGGAAGCACAGATACGCAGTATTTT; CDR3: CASSLSRSGGSTDTQYF
J: TRBJ2-3; D: NA; V: TRBV4-2; size: few; DNA: TGTGCCAGCAGCCAAGATCCGAGGGGGGGCCGGGATACGCAGTATTTT; CDR3: CASSQDPRGGRDTQYF
J: TRBJ1-2; D: NA; V: TRBV12-5; size: many; DNA: TGTGCTAGTGGCCAAGACAGGTTTGGCTACACCTTC; CDR3: CASGQDRFGYTF
J: TRBJ2-5; D: TRBD2; V: TRBV29-1; size: NA; DNA: TGCAGCGTTGACAGCGGGGTTGAGACCCAGTACTTC; CDR3: CSVDSGVETQYF
J: TRBJ2-3; D: NA; V: TRBV5-1; size: once; DNA: TGCGCCAGCAGGGCCTTCACAGATACGCAGTATTTT; CDR3: CASRAFTDTQYF
J: TRBJ1-4; D: NA; V: TRBV19; size: few; DNA: TGTGCCAGTAGTCGGGGGAACAGTGGTGAAAAACTGTTTTTT; CDR3: CASSRGNSGEKLFF
J: TRBJ2-2; D: NA; V: TRBV7-3; size: few; DNA: TGTGCCAGCAGCTTAAGCCGGGACACCGGGGAGCTGTTTTTT; CDR3: CASSLSRDTGELFF